These 4 T cell receptor beta chains came from one sample sequenced in a study of blood T cells in healthy people across ages (dated by TCRdb to between 2015 and 2017). Library construction relied on 5' RACE. Sequencing was carried out with an Illumina HiSeq 2500. The second PCR ran for about 6 to 12 cycles and used a J-beta primer mix along with a sample-barcoded 5' primer. TCRdb reanalyzed the raw reads on its own, using fastp at Q25 for trimming and MiXCR for clone calling, and kept in-frame beta chains. Rows merge per CDR3 protein into single entries with the most common DNA and genes. This sample lists about 720,000 distinct CDR3 sequences; 20% to 25% were detected once. Less than 25% of the sample comes from the top ten. Sequencing was performed on blood. The origin of the receptors is a man in his sixties or seventies in good health.

The gene calls are TRBV12-3 or TRBV12-4 and TRBJ2-5; the match to TRBD2 covers 13 bases. With 7 bases clipped from V and 5 bases from J, the junction kept 10 bases outside the gene matches. CDR3 length: 16 amino acids. CDR3 loop: CASTPGLAGQGETQYF. The CDR3 DNA follows: TGTGCCAGCACCCCGGGACTAGCGGGACAAGGGGAGACCCAGTACTTC.

This clonotype was seen only a few times. Since no conserved phenylalanine or tryptophan closes the CDR3, a read error is the likely cause. This chain connects TRBV5-1 to TRBJ1-1; the D gene is possibly TRBD1 (6 bases). Between the trimmed V and J ends, which lost 1 base and 3 bases, there was a span of 13 bases. This CDR3 is 15 amino acids long. Germline CDR1 is SGHRS and CDR2 is YFSETQ. This chain's CDR3 is CASSLRVGADTEAFS. The CDR3 DNA reads as TGCGCCAGCAGCTTGAGGGTGGGGGCGGACACTGAAGCTTTCTCT.

This clonotype was counted between two and nine times. The V gene is TRBV29-1, the J gene TRBJ1-5, with D possibly being TRBD1 (5 bases). The germline V and J ends were trimmed by 3 bases and 3 bases, with 12 bases remaining between them. The germline gives CDR1 SQVTM, CDR2 ANQGSEA. The CDR3 contains 14 residues. The CDR3 DNA reads as TGCAGCGTTGAGGCGGGGCAGGCCAATCAGCCCCAGCATTTT. This codes for CSVEAGQANQPQHF. The variable domain in full, completed from reference TRBV29-1 and TRBJ1-5, reads SAVISQKPSRDICQRGTSLTIQCQVDSQVTMMFWYRQQPGQSLTLIATANQGSEATYESGFVIDKFPISRPNLTFSTLTVSNMSPEDSSIYLCSVEAGQANQPQHFGDGTRLSIL.

This rearrangement joins TRBV7-9 to TRBJ1-3; 8 nucleotides agree with TRBD1. CDR3 length: 16 amino acids. Trimming at V came to 5 bases and at J to 0 bases, leaving 6 bases not matched to a gene. Germline V CDR1 and CDR2: SEHNR, FQNEAQ (reference sequence). The CDR3 region is CASSDGTGVSGNTIYF. The CDR3 DNA follows: TGTGCCAGCAGCGATGGGACAGGAGTCTCTGGAAACACCATATATTTT.